What follows are 28 T cell receptor beta chains derived from one specimen sequenced in a study of cytomegalovirus exposure and HLA in healthy donors. Primers for the PCR totalled 60 Vbeta and 13 Jbeta. The method was immunoSEQ multiplex PCR; TCRdb's version includes in-frame clones alone and lacks a portion of them. The sample holds approximately 150,000 clones, approximately 84% seen once. Sequencing was performed on PBMCs. The receptors were gathered from a woman aged 40-49 years in good health and CMV-seropositive.

The chain joins TRBV27 to TRBJ1-1, with TRBD1 matching 7 bases. Germline V gene lookup returns CDR1 MNHEY and CDR2 SMNVEV (reference sequence). Unmatched junction bases numbered 6, after V lost 3 bases and J lost 5 bases. This CDR3 is 14 amino acids long. CDR3 coding DNA: TGTGCCAGCAGTTTCTCTCAGGACAGGACTGAAGCTTTCTTT. As protein: CASSFSQDRTEAFF.

The DNA of the CDR3 is TGTGCCAGTAAGACTTCAGGGGTTGAGGTGATGGAGCAGTTCTTC. Protein sequence: CASKTSGVEVMEQFF. The chain links TRBV19 to TRBJ2-1; tentative D call: TRBD1 (6 bases). V was pared by 7 bases and J by 10 bases, with 23 bases between. Germline assignment: CDR1 LNHDA and CDR2 SQIVND (reference sequence). The CDR3 spans 15 residues.

This clone has only a few counts. The sample contains more than one DNA sequence encoding this CDR3. The chain combines TRBV7-8 with TRBJ1-3; D might be TRBD1 (6 bases). Trimming pared 1 base from V and 4 bases from J, leaving 8 bases between. Germline values: CDR1 SGHVS, CDR2 FQNEAQ. This CDR3 has 14 amino acids. For the CDR3, the DNA is TGTGCCAGCAGCTTAGGGACAGCGGGAAACACCATATATTTT. This translates into CASSLGTAGNTIYF. The full variable domain, its missing parts supplied by reference TRBV7-8 and TRBJ1-3, is GAGVSQSPRYKVAKRGQDVALRCDPISGHVSLFWYQQALGQGPEFLTYFQNEAQLDKSGLPSDRFFAERPEGSVSTLKIQRTQQEDSAVYLCASSLGTAGNTIYFGEGSWLTVV.

This clone was counted a few times. The CDR3 region is CATNDRTAGSTEAFF. CDR3 DNA sequence: TGTGCCACCAACGACAGGACCGCCGGAAGCACTGAAGCTTTCTTT. The J gene is TRBJ1-1, the V gene TRBV19, with D maybe TRBD1 (6 bases). The CDR3 contains 15 residues. The V end was cut by 10 bases, the J end by 4 bases, with 22 bases between. Germline V gene lookup returns CDR1 LNHDA and CDR2 SQIVND (reference sequence).

The chain links TRBV6-6 to TRBJ1-2, with D perhaps TRBD1 (5 bases). Germline CDR1 and CDR2: MNHNY and SVGAGI (reference sequence). CDR3 length: 13 amino acids. Trimming took off 4 bases at V and 2 bases at J, with 8 bases between the two ends. CDR3 in amino acids: CASSSPGNYGYTF. For the CDR3, the DNA is TGTGCCAGCAGTTCGCCAGGGAACTATGGCTACACCTTC.

The V and J genes are TRBV12-5 and TRBJ2-1; unclear D gene. This CDR3 contains 11 residues. Trimming removed 2 bases at V and 9 bases at J, with 5 bases between. Per germline, CDR1 LGHNT and CDR2 FRNRAP. CDR3 protein: CASGLFREQFF. In DNA form, the CDR3 reads TGTGCTAGTGGTTTGTTCCGTGAGCAGTTCTTC.

The V call is TRBV7-9, the J call TRBJ1-1; 7 nucleotides agree with TRBD1. After removal of 4 bases from V and 3 bases from J, the junction contained 2 bases not matched to a gene. CDR3 length: 13 residues. Germline V CDR1 and CDR2: SEHNR, FQNEAQ (reference sequence). The CDR3 spells CASSYDRDTEAFF. CDR3 coding DNA: TGTGCCAGCAGCTACGACAGGGACACTGAAGCTTTCTTT.

The chain employs TRBV12-5 and TRBJ2-1; 12 positions match TRBD2. With 0 bases clipped from V and 1 base from J, the junction kept 10 bases outside the gene matches. The CDR3 spans 20 residues. The V gene's germline CDR1 is LGHNT and CDR2 FRNRAP. The chain's CDR3 is CASGLVHTSGGRRSYNEQFF. The CDR3 coding sequence is TGTGCTAGTGGTTTGGTTCACACTAGCGGGGGGAGGAGGTCCTACAATGAGCAGTTCTTC. Combining the CDR3 with reference TRBV12-5 and TRBJ2-1 gives the whole variable domain DARVTQTPRHKVTEMGQEVTMRCQPILGHNTVFWYRQTMMQGLELLAYFRNRAPLDDSGMPKDRFSAEMPDATLATLKIQPSEPRDSAVYFCASGLVHTSGGRRSYNEQFFGPGTRLTVL.

This clone was seen a single time. The chain recombines TRBV5-1 with TRBJ2-2; the match to TRBD2 covers 12 bases. The germline V gene has CDR1 SGHRS and CDR2 YFSETQ. This CDR3 spans 18 amino acids. The V and J ends lost 4 bases and 1 base, in that order; junction bases with no gene match: 8. CDR3: CASSEIPGLAGNTGELFF. CDR3 coding DNA: TGCGCCAGCAGCGAAATTCCGGGACTAGCGGGGAACACCGGGGAGCTGTTTTTT.

CDR3 DNA: TGTGCCAGCAGGGGGCAGGGTCCGACCCAGTACTTC. Encoded protein: CASRGQGPTQYF. The J gene is TRBJ2-5, the V gene TRBV9, with D possibly TRBD1 on 5 matching bases. The CDR3 covers 12 residues. V gave up 5 bases and J gave up 7 bases, with 12 bases separating them. Germline V CDR1 and CDR2: SGDLS, YYNGEE.

V is TRBV19 and J is TRBJ2-5; tentatively, D is TRBD2 (5 bases). Deletions cut 1 base from V and 5 bases from J, with 11 bases between. There are 14 residues in the CDR3. Per the germline V gene, CDR1 is LNHDA and CDR2 is SQIVND (reference sequence). This chain's CDR3 is CASSIGGNAETQYF. The CDR3 DNA reads as TGTGCCAGTAGTATAGGAGGGAATGCGGAGACCCAGTACTTC.

The chain employs TRBV11-1 and TRBJ2-1; possible D gene TRBD1, 5 bases. The CDR3 is 15 residues long. Per the germline V gene, CDR1 is SGHAT and CDR2 is FQDESV (reference sequence). V was trimmed by 2 bases and J by 5 bases, leaving 13 bases between them. Written as DNA, the CDR3 is TGTGCCAGCAGCTTAATGGGGCCCCTGGACAATGAGCAGTTCTTC. The encoded protein is CASSLMGPLDNEQFF.

V and J are TRBV6-7 and TRBJ2-7; TRBD1 might be the D (5 bases). TRBV6-7 is labeled an ORF, and its function is uncertain. The CDR3 length is 17 residues. V was shortened by 2 bases and J by 2 bases, with 19 bases between the two germline ends. This CDR3 reads CASSYTRPDSRTYEQYF. CDR3 coding DNA: TGTGCCAGCAGTTACACGCGTCCTGACAGCCGTACCTACGAGCAGTACTTC.

The V call is TRBV7-9, the J call TRBJ1-6; no definite D call. V dropped 5 bases and J dropped 10 bases, with 12 bases sitting between them. Germline V gene lookup returns CDR1 SEHNR and CDR2 FQNEAQ (reference sequence). This CDR3 contains 13 residues. In DNA, the CDR3 is TGTGCCAGCAGCCCTGAGTCAAAATCACCCCTCCACTTT. Translated: CASSPESKSPLHF.

The chain combines TRBV29-1 with TRBJ1-2; 11 nucleotides align to TRBD1. Germline lookup yields CDR1 SQVTM and CDR2 ANQGSEA. This CDR3 is 13 amino acids long. Trimming took 6 bases from V and 8 from J; bases not matched to a gene: 8. CDR3 coding DNA: TGCAGCGTGGGACAGGGGGGTACGGACGGCTACACCTTC. Residues: CSVGQGGTDGYTF.

V gene TRBV7-3 combines with J gene TRBJ2-2; 8 positions agree with TRBD1. Germline trimming cut 4 bases from V and 6 bases from J; bases unmatched to any gene: 10. The length of the CDR3 is 16 residues. Looked up from germline, CDR1 is SGHTA and CDR2 is FQGTGA. CDR3 bases: TGTGCCAGCAGCTCGCACCAGGGGGCAGGGGCCGGGGAGCTGTTTTTT. Its translation: CASSSHQGAGAGELFF.

This clone showed up just once. The rearrangement joins TRBV13 to TRBJ1-5; TRBD1 is a possible D gene (5 bases). CDR3 length: 14 amino acids. The V gene lost 6 bases and the J gene lost 2 bases, with 11 bases spanning the gap. The germline V gene encodes CDR1 PRHDT and CDR2 FYEKMQ (reference sequence). CDR3 amino acids: CASSPGLGNQPQHF. The CDR3 nucleotides are TGTGCCAGCAGTCCAGGGTTAGGCAATCAGCCCCAGCATTTT. Full variable domain (missing parts from reference TRBV13 and TRBJ1-5): AAGVIQSPRHLIKEKRETATLKCYPIPRHDTVYWYQQGPGQDPQFLISFYEKMQSDKGSIPDRFSAQQFSDYHSELNMSSLELGDSALYFCASSPGLGNQPQHFGDGTRLSIL.

The chain has TRBV12-5 and TRBJ1-4; D unresolved. The CDR3 has 14 residues. V lost 6 bases and J lost 5, with 13 bases in between. The germline gives CDR1 LGHNT, CDR2 FRNRAP. The DNA of the CDR3 is TGTGCTAGTGGCCCCGACGGAGGAAATGAAAAACTGTTTTTT. It translates to CASGPDGGNEKLFF.

The chain has TRBV27 and TRBJ2-2; D possibly corresponds to TRBD2 (5 bases). The V and J ends lost 3 bases and 4 bases respectively, with 12 bases between them. The CDR3 totals 15 residues. The germline V gene has CDR1 MNHEY and CDR2 SMNVEV (reference sequence). CDR3 loop: CASSFEGLPTGELFF. The CDR3 DNA is TGTGCCAGCAGTTTCGAGGGTTTACCCACCGGGGAGCTGTTTTTT.

For the CDR3, the DNA is TGTGCCAGTAGTATGGCTTACAGCTCCTACAATGAGCAGTTCTTC. It codes for CASSMAYSSYNEQFF. The V gene is TRBV19, the J gene TRBJ2-1; no definite D call. Between the trimmed V and J ends, which lost 3 bases and 0 bases, there was a span of 9 bases. Germline CDR1 LNHDA, CDR2 SQIVND (reference sequence). CDR3 length: 15 residues.

The V and J genes are TRBV6-4 and TRBJ1-3, with a possible D match to TRBD1 (6 bases). The germline gives CDR1 MRHNA, CDR2 SNTAGT. Trimming shortened V by 2 bases and J by 8 bases, and 13 bases separated the two germline ends. CDR3 length: 14 residues. CDR3 in DNA: TGTGCCAGCAGTGACCGGGGGGCGGTTCACACCATATATTTT. Encoded protein: CASSDRGAVHTIYF.

With regard to this clone: The limits of the CDR3 on the DNA are not certain, so only TCRdb's listed CDR3 is given. J is TRBJ1-6 and V is TRBV9; TRBD1 is the table's D call and was not checked against the DNA. The germline V gene encodes CDR1 SGDLS and CDR2 YYNGEE. Inclusive of both ends, the CDR3 amounts to 16 amino acids. The CDR3 is CASSVGPGQGNSPLHF.

DNA for the CDR3: TGTGCCAGCAGCTTAGATTTTAGCCTTGAGACCCAGTACTTC. Translation: CASSLDFSLETQYF. The chain links TRBV7-2 to TRBJ2-5; no clear D. Germline V gene data show CDR1 as SGHTA and CDR2 as FQGNSA. The CDR3 is 14 amino acids. V lost 1 base and J 5 bases, leaving 11 bases between the germline ends.

This clone appeared once. The chain carries TRBV28 and TRBJ2-2, with TRBD1 identical over 7 bases. Germline loops: CDR1 MDHEN, CDR2 SYDVKM. The CDR3 is made up of 15 amino acids. The ends lost 6 bases at V and 0 bases at J; junction bases unmatched: 4. The CDR3 is CASRKTGPNTGELFF. The CDR3, as DNA: TGTGCCAGCAGGAAGACAGGGCCGAACACCGGGGAGCTGTTTTTT.

The rearrangement links TRBV11-1 to TRBJ1-6, with 9 positions matching TRBD1. The V gene end was trimmed by 2 bases and the J gene end by 7 bases; junction bases not matched to a gene: 3. The V gene's germline CDR1 is SGHAT and CDR2 FQDESV (reference sequence). CDR3 length: 15 residues. The CDR3 reads CASSLKGTGNSPLHF. The CDR3 DNA sequence: TGTGCCAGCAGCTTAAAAGGGACAGGGAATTCACCCCTCCACTTT.

The chain joins TRBV6-4 to TRBJ2-1, with 8 nucleotides matching TRBD2. Per germline, CDR1 MRHNA and CDR2 SNTAGT. V lost 6 bases to trimming and J lost 12 bases; unmatched junction nucleotides: 19. CDR3 length: 16 residues. This CDR3 is CASRKTNLLGGAGQFF. The CDR3 coding sequence is TGTGCCAGCAGGAAAACCAATCTTCTCGGGGGGGCGGGGCAGTTCTTC.

The chain links TRBV6-1 to TRBJ1-2; TRBD1 might be the D (6 bases). There are 14 residues in the CDR3. V lost 0 bases and J lost 4, with 9 bases in between. Germline CDR1 MNHNS, CDR2 SASEGT. The CDR3 sequence is CASSEAGQLYGYTF. DNA for the CDR3: TGTGCCAGCAGTGAAGCCGGACAGCTCTATGGCTACACCTTC.

This chain joins TRBV28 and TRBJ1-2, with TRBD1 matching 7 bases. The V and J ends lost 8 bases and 4 bases, in that order; junction bases with no gene match: 4. This CDR3 has 12 amino acids. The germline V gene encodes CDR1 MDHEN and CDR2 SYDVKM. DNA for the CDR3: TGTGCCAGCCAAACAGGGGTCTATGGCTACACCTTC. Its translation is CASQTGVYGYTF.